Listed below are T cell receptor beta chains from one sample, sequenced in a study of T cells after yellow fever vaccination. From the 5' RACE reads, TCRdb called clonotypes with MiXCR, one entry per CDR3 protein. The sample yields more than 250,000 distinct CDR3 sequences, 6.8% seen once. Sequenced here: PBMCs, sampled 45 days after the first yellow fever vaccination. The source of these receptors is a man aged 18 to 29 who received the YFV17D yellow fever vaccine. Both conserved end residues are part of each CDR3. D genes are given only for firm matches. Only some rows state a clone size, as once, few, many or a class for expanded clones.

V: TRBV11-2; D: .; J: TRBJ1-2; size: many; CDR3: CASKEVRGANYGYTF; DNA: TGTGCCAGCAAGGAGGTCAGGGGTGCTAACTATGGCTACACCTTC
V: TRBV29-1; D: .; J: TRBJ2-2; size: many; CDR3: CSAATGGGELFF; DNA: TGCAGCGCAGCGACCGGGGGAGGGGAGCTGTTTTTT
V: TRBV9; D: TRBD2; J: TRBJ2-3; size: many; CDR3: CASSVASGAPDTQYF; DNA: TGTGCCAGCAGCGTAGCTAGCGGGGCCCCAGATACGCAGTATTTT
V: TRBV20-1; D: .; J: TRBJ1-4; size: .; CDR3: CSARDGGVWEKLFF; DNA: TGCAGTGCTAGAGATGGAGGGGTGTGGGAAAAACTGTTTTTT
V: TRBV7-2; D: .; J: TRBJ2-3; size: few; CDR3: CASSFRPDWERTDTQYF; DNA: TGTGCCAGCAGCTTTCGCCCGGACTGGGAGCGGACAGATACGCAGTATTTT
V: TRBV5-1; D: TRBD1; J: TRBJ1-1; size: .; CDR3: CASRPGGTSYTEAFF; DNA: TGCGCCAGCAGACCAGGGGGCACTTCGTACACTGAAGCTTTCTTT
V: TRBV11-3; D: .; J: TRBJ2-3; size: few; CDR3: CASSLNAGRLTDTQYF; DNA: TGTGCCAGCAGCTTAAATGCAGGGCGTCTCACAGATACGCAGTATTTT
V: TRBV15; D: .; J: TRBJ1-5; size: few; CDR3: CATSRDPEPQHF; DNA: TGTGCCACCAGCAGAGACCCGGAGCCCCAGCATTTT
V: TRBV9; D: .; J: TRBJ2-4; size: .; CDR3: CASSVSAVDIQYF; DNA: TGTGCCAGCAGCGTATCGGCGGTGGACATTCAGTACTTC
V: TRBV6-4; D: TRBD1; J: TRBJ2-2; size: few; CDR3: CASQRTGGTGELFF; DNA: TGTGCCAGCCAACGGACAGGAGGCACCGGGGAGCTGTTTTTT
V: TRBV7-2; D: TRBD2; J: TRBJ2-3; size: many; CDR3: CASSASGGPDTQYF; DNA: TGTGCCAGCAGCGCCTCGGGGGGGCCGGATACGCAGTATTTT
V: TRBV11-2; D: TRBD1; J: TRBJ1-5; size: .; CDR3: CASSFRSGQWNQPQHF; DNA: TGTGCCAGCAGCTTTCGGTCGGGACAGTGGAATCAGCCCCAGCATTTT
V: TRBV15; D: .; J: TRBJ1-1; size: .; CDR3: CATSLGRNPEAFF; DNA: TGTGCCACCAGCCTTGGGCGGAACCCTGAAGCTTTCTTT
V: TRBV5-1; D: .; J: TRBJ1-1; size: .; CDR3: CASSLLISTEAFF; DNA: TGCGCCAGCAGCTTGCTAATTTCAACTGAAGCTTTCTTT
V: TRBV7-9; D: TRBD2; J: TRBJ2-3; size: few; CDR3: CASSFSLAGPDTQYF; DNA: TGTGCCAGCAGCTTTTCACTAGCGGGGCCAGATACGCAGTATTTT
V: TRBV12-3/TRBV12-4; D: TRBD1; J: TRBJ1-5; size: few; CDR3: CASSQTGTGGNQPQHF; DNA: TGTGCCAGCAGTCAGACCGGGACAGGTGGCAATCAGCCCCAGCATTTT
V: TRBV27; D: .; J: TRBJ1-5; size: .; CDR3: CASSPGLYNQPQHF; DNA: TGTGCCAGCAGTCCGGGACTGTACAATCAGCCCCAGCATTTT
V: TRBV12-3/TRBV12-4; D: .; J: TRBJ1-4; size: few; CDR3: CASRGAGNEKLFF; DNA: TGTGCCAGCAGGGGGGCTGGAAATGAAAAACTGTTTTTT
V: TRBV12-3/TRBV12-4; D: .; J: TRBJ1-1; size: many; CDR3: CASSFGWNTEAFF; DNA: TGTGCCAGCAGTTTCGGGTGGAACACTGAAGCTTTCTTT
V: TRBV7-2; D: .; J: TRBJ2-3; size: many; CDR3: CASSRRDTQYF; DNA: TGTGCCAGCAGCCGTAGAGATACGCAGTATTTT
V: TRBV12-3/TRBV12-4; D: .; J: TRBJ1-1; size: many; CDR3: CASSFGLGTEAFF; DNA: TGTGCCAGCAGTTTTGGGCTGGGCACTGAAGCTTTCTTT
V: TRBV13; D: TRBD1; J: TRBJ2-3; size: .; CDR3: CASSYILDRGKVPDTQYF; DNA: TGTGCCAGCAGCTACATCCTGGACAGGGGAAAGGTTCCAGATACGCAGTATTTT
V: TRBV5-6; D: TRBD1; J: TRBJ2-5; size: many; CDR3: CASSTGQGAETQYF; DNA: TGTGCCAGCAGCACTGGACAGGGGGCAGAGACCCAGTACTTC
V: TRBV7-2; D: .; J: TRBJ2-5; size: .; CDR3: CASSFVIDEMEETQYF; DNA: TGTGCCAGCAGCTTTGTTATCGACGAAATGGAAGAGACCCAGTACTTC
V: TRBV12-3/TRBV12-4; D: TRBD1; J: TRBJ2-7; size: .; CDR3: CASSLRTGGVIYEQYF; DNA: TGTGCCAGCAGTTTAAGGACAGGGGGCGTAATATACGAGCAGTACTTC
V: TRBV5-4; D: .; J: TRBJ2-3; size: few; CDR3: CASSLPPNTDTQYF; DNA: TGTGCCAGCAGCCTCCCCCCCAACACAGATACGCAGTATTTT
V: TRBV7-2; D: .; J: TRBJ2-7; size: .; CDR3: CASSPGYYSYEQYF; DNA: TGTGCCAGCAGCCCGGGGTACTACTCCTACGAGCAGTACTTC
V: TRBV4-3; D: .; J: TRBJ2-3; size: few; CDR3: CASSLRTGSTDTQYF; DNA: TGCGCCAGCAGCCTCCGGACGGGAAGCACAGATACGCAGTATTTT
V: TRBV10-3; D: .; J: TRBJ1-2; size: few; CDR3: CAISDMMIYGYTF; DNA: TGTGCCATCAGTGATATGATGATCTATGGCTACACCTTC
V: TRBV19; D: .; J: TRBJ1-5; size: few; CDR3: CASGKGTISNQPQHF; DNA: TGTGCCAGCGGAAAAGGGACAATTAGCAATCAGCCCCAGCATTTT
V: TRBV18; D: .; J: TRBJ1-1; size: many; CDR3: CARPPPNTEAFF; DNA: TGTGCCAGGCCGCCACCGAACACTGAAGCTTTCTTT
V: TRBV12-3/TRBV12-4; D: TRBD1; J: TRBJ2-3; size: few; CDR3: CASSSDSGTGDSDTQYF; DNA: TGTGCCAGCAGTTCCGATTCCGGGACAGGGGATTCAGATACGCAGTATTTT
V: TRBV27; D: .; J: TRBJ1-1; size: many; CDR3: CASSLPGNTEAFF; DNA: TGTGCCAGCAGTTTGCCAGGGAACACTGAAGCTTTCTTT
V: TRBV5-4; D: TRBD2; J: TRBJ2-4; size: few; CDR3: CASSLAGGSAKNIQYF; DNA: TGTGCCAGCAGCTTGGCCGGGGGGAGCGCCAAAAACATTCAGTACTTC
V: TRBV7-9; D: .; J: TRBJ1-1; size: .; CDR3: CASSPRAAMNTEAFF; DNA: TGTGCCAGCAGCCCACGGGCCGCCATGAACACTGAAGCTTTCTTT
V: TRBV20-1; D: .; J: TRBJ2-1; size: .; CDR3: CSARVRPVPYNEQFF; DNA: TGCAGTGCTAGAGTGAGACCGGTACCTTACAATGAGCAGTTCTTC
V: TRBV6-1; D: .; J: TRBJ1-1; size: few; CDR3: CASSIRGKVTEAFF; DNA: TGTGCCAGCAGTATCAGGGGAAAAGTCACTGAAGCTTTCTTT
V: TRBV20-1; D: .; J: TRBJ2-1; size: .; CDR3: CSATDPPPEQFF; DNA: TGCAGTGCTACGGACCCCCCCCCGGAGCAGTTCTTC
V: TRBV7-2; D: .; J: TRBJ2-1; size: .; CDR3: CASSLAIGGAGYNEQFF; DNA: TGTGCCAGCAGCTTAGCGATTGGAGGGGCAGGGTACAATGAGCAGTTCTTC
V: TRBV7-2; D: .; J: TRBJ2-3; size: few; CDR3: CASSPPRDLEITDTQYF; DNA: TGTGCCAGCAGCCCACCACGGGACTTGGAGATTACAGATACGCAGTATTTT
V: TRBV5-1; D: .; J: TRBJ2-5; size: many; CDR3: CASSLGGARETQYF; DNA: TGCGCCAGCAGCTTGGGTGGCGCGAGGGAGACCCAGTACTTC
V: TRBV12-3/TRBV12-4; D: .; J: TRBJ1-1; size: many; CDR3: CASSLRVPLLNTEAFF; DNA: TGTGCCAGCAGTTTGAGGGTACCCCTCTTGAACACTGAAGCTTTCTTT
V: TRBV7-9; D: .; J: TRBJ2-1; size: .; CDR3: CASSIDRNNEQFF; DNA: TGTGCCAGCAGTATCGACAGAAACAATGAGCAGTTCTTC
V: TRBV18; D: .; J: TRBJ1-6; size: few; CDR3: CASSAAQGNSPLHF; DNA: TGTGCCAGCTCAGCGGCACAGGGCAATTCACCCCTCCACTTT
V: TRBV13; D: .; J: TRBJ2-6; size: .; CDR3: CASSYDSLGAGANVLTF; DNA: TGTGCCAGCAGCTACGACAGCCTAGGCGCTGGGGCCAACGTCCTGACTTTC
V: TRBV9; D: TRBD1; J: TRBJ1-6; size: .; CDR3: CASSGQGSKSSPLHF; DNA: TGTGCCAGCAGCGGACAGGGAAGTAAAAGTTCACCCCTCCACTTT
V: TRBV12-3/TRBV12-4; D: TRBD2; J: TRBJ2-1; size: many; CDR3: CASSLAGEQFF; DNA: TGTGCCAGCAGCTTAGCGGGTGAGCAGTTCTTC
V: TRBV12-3/TRBV12-4; D: TRBD1; J: TRBJ2-3; size: .; CDR3: CASSLAHRGSTDTQYF; DNA: TGTGCCAGCAGTTTAGCCCACAGGGGCAGCACAGATACGCAGTATTTT
V: TRBV7-2; D: .; J: TRBJ1-2; size: few; CDR3: CASTAGIYGYTF; DNA: TGTGCCAGCACAGCGGGGATCTATGGCTACACCTTC